These 9 T cell receptor beta chains came from one sample sequenced in a study of blood T cell repertoires in COVID-19. The data were produced by immunoSEQ multiplex PCR, yet TCRdb's version contains in-frame clones alone and is incomplete. The sample shows some 340,000 clones, around 87% of them seen only once. The sequenced sample was PBMCs or T cells enriched from blood (not recorded which). The origin of the receptors is a woman aged 30 to 39 who had recovered from COVID-19.

V gene TRBV19 combines with J gene TRBJ1-5, with TRBD1 matching 7 bases. V lost 3 bases and J lost 7; bases outside the gene matches: 6. The CDR3 is made up of 14 amino acids. The germline CDR1 and CDR2 sequences are LNHDA and SQIVND (reference sequence). CDR3 sequence (DNA): TGTGCCAGTAGTATCGACAGGGAAAGACAGCCCCAGCATTTT. Amino acids: CASSIDRERQPQHF.

CDR3 in amino acids: CASRTMGQGKDGYTF. The CDR3 DNA follows: TGTGCCAGCCGTACAATGGGACAGGGTAAGGATGGCTACACCTTC. The genes are TRBV5-4 and TRBJ1-2; 9 bases are a match to TRBD1. V trimming: 7 bases; J trimming: 6 bases; junction bases outside the gene matches: 13. Germline assignment: CDR1 SGHNT and CDR2 YYREEE (reference sequence). The CDR3 extends over 15 amino acids. Full variable domain (remainder filled in from reference TRBV5-4 and TRBJ1-2): ETGVTQSPTHLIKTRGQQVTLRCSSQSGHNTVSWYQQALGQGPQFIFQYYREEENGRGNFPPRFSGLQFPNYSSELNVNALELDDSALYLCASRTMGQGKDGYTFGSGTRLTVV.

The chain is built from TRBV4-2 and TRBJ2-2, with D unclear. The CDR3 extends over 14 amino acids. Germline CDR1 is LGHNA and CDR2 is YNFKEQ. V dropped 4 bases and J dropped 3 bases, with 9 bases sitting between them. DNA of the CDR3: TGTGCCAGCAGCCTTGATCAGGACACCGGGGAGCTGTTTTTT. Translating gives CASSLDQDTGELFF.

The rearrangement joins TRBV10-2 to TRBJ2-1, with TRBD2 matching over 14 bases. The CDR3 spans 14 residues. Unmatched junction bases numbered 2, after V lost 8 bases and J lost 5 bases. Germline V gene sequence: CDR1 WSHSY, CDR2 SAAADI. Here the CDR3 DNA reads TGCGCCAGCGGGACTAGCGGGGGAGACAATGAGCAGTTCTTC. Translated: CASGTSGGDNEQFF.

This clone was counted a single time. The J gene is TRBJ2-7, the V gene TRBV6-2 or TRBV6-3; D may be TRBD2 (5 bases). The V gene's germline CDR1 is MNHEY and CDR2 SVGEGT. V lost 6 bases to trimming and J lost 4 bases, with 13 bases between them. This CDR3 comprises 13 residues. The CDR3 DNA reads TGTGCCAGCAGCCATAACCGGGGTTACGAGCAGTACTTC. Its translation: CASSHNRGYEQYF.

The chain combines TRBV30 with TRBJ2-5; D may be TRBD2 (7 bases). V dropped 5 bases and J dropped 5 bases, with 18 bases sitting between them. Germline V gene sequence: CDR1 GTSNPN, CDR2 SVGIG (reference sequence). This CDR3 is 14 amino acids long. CDR3 in amino acids: CAWVRGLTMETQYF. The CDR3 DNA reads TGTGCCTGGGTGCGGGGGCTCACTATGGAGACCCAGTACTTC.

The count of this clone is one. J is TRBJ2-2 and V is TRBV7-9; D may be TRBD2 (6 bases). This CDR3 region has 15 residues. V dropped 1 base and J dropped 8 bases, with 14 bases sitting between them. The germline V gene encodes CDR1 SEHNR and CDR2 FQNEAQ (reference sequence). The CDR3 here is CASSLGPAGPGELFF. CDR3 DNA: TGTGCCAGCAGCTTAGGCCCCGCGGGGCCTGGGGAGCTGTTTTTT. Full variable domain (missing parts from reference TRBV7-9 and TRBJ2-2): DTGVSQNPRHKITKRGQNVTFRCDPISEHNRLYWYRQTLGQGPEFLTYFQNEAQLEKSRLLSDRFSAERPKGSFSTLEIQRTEQGDSAMYLCASSLGPAGPGELFFGEGSRLTVL.

J is TRBJ2-2 and V is TRBV6-5; weak D call: TRBD1 (6 bases). This CDR3 is built from 15 residues. V was shortened by 5 bases and J by 2 bases, with 12 bases between the two germline ends. Looked up from germline, CDR1 is MNHEY and CDR2 is SVGAGI. CDR3 amino acids: CASSPGQDNTGELFF. The CDR3 DNA is TGTGCCAGCAGTCCGGGACAAGATAACACCGGGGAGCTGTTTTTT.

This sequence joins TRBV3-1 (or the pseudogene TRBV3-2) and TRBJ1-2; no clear D. The germline V and J ends were trimmed by 0 bases and 2 bases, with 7 bases remaining between them. The CDR3 totals 14 residues. CDR1 LGHDT and CDR2 YNNKEL come from the germline V gene (reference sequence). The CDR3 DNA reads as TGTGCCAGCAGCCAAGATCGAGTGAACTATGGCTACACCTTC. It specifies CASSQDRVNYGYTF.